This is a list of T cell receptor beta chains from one sample in a study of blood T cell repertoires in COVID-19. Method: immunoSEQ multiplex PCR; TCRdb's copy keeps in-frame clones and lacks some. Found here are more than 150,000 clones, more than 85% of them singletons; the top ten hold around 1.9%. The sequenced sample was peripheral blood. Every receptor here comes from a man aged 70-80 years with active or convalescent COVID-19. CDR3s include the opening cysteine and the closing phenylalanine or tryptophan. A D gene is named only where the DNA matches it firmly. Size is stated for part of the rows, as once, few or many counts, or as a class when the clone is expanded.

v_gene: TRBV19; abundance: NA; d_gene: NA; j_gene: TRBJ1-6; CDR3aa: CASRSGDYNSPLHF; CDR3nt: TGTGCCAGTAGGTCAGGTGACTATAATTCACCCCTCCACTTT
v_gene: TRBV24-1; abundance: once; d_gene: NA; j_gene: TRBJ2-1; CDR3aa: CATSDSPSRGNEQFF; CDR3nt: TGTGCCACCAGTGATTCCCCGTCACGCGGGAATGAGCAGTTCTTC
v_gene: TRBV10-2; abundance: NA; d_gene: TRBD2; j_gene: TRBJ2-7; CDR3aa: CASSEPILAGTPEQYF; CDR3nt: TGCGCCAGCAGTGAGCCCATACTAGCGGGCACTCCTGAGCAGTACTTC
v_gene: TRBV3-1/TRBV3-2; abundance: NA; d_gene: NA; j_gene: TRBJ1-6; CDR3aa: CASSPGSNSPLHF; CDR3nt: TGTGCCAGCAGCCCGGGGAGTAATTCACCCCTCCACTTT
v_gene: TRBV7-9; abundance: NA; d_gene: NA; j_gene: TRBJ1-2; CDR3aa: CASSYRDLANYGYTF; CDR3nt: TGTGCCAGCAGCTATCGAGATTTAGCTAACTATGGCTACACCTTC
v_gene: TRBV7-9; abundance: NA; d_gene: TRBD1; j_gene: TRBJ2-7; CDR3aa: CASSVWDRGYEQYF; CDR3nt: TGTGCCAGCAGCGTTTGGGACAGGGGTTACGAGCAGTACTTC
v_gene: TRBV5-1; abundance: NA; d_gene: NA; j_gene: TRBJ2-5; CDR3aa: CASSPGWEQETQYF; CDR3nt: TGCGCCAGCAGCCCTGGGTGGGAGCAAGAGACCCAGTACTTC
v_gene: TRBV6-2/TRBV6-3; abundance: NA; d_gene: NA; j_gene: TRBJ2-5; CDR3aa: CASSYSSQGPVEETQYF; CDR3nt: TGTGCCAGCAGTTACTCCTCTCAGGGCCCGGTAGAAGAGACCCAGTACTTC
v_gene: TRBV5-1; abundance: NA; d_gene: TRBD2; j_gene: TRBJ2-2; CDR3aa: CASNRGGATGELFF; CDR3nt: TGCGCCAGCAATCGGGGGGGCGCCACCGGGGAGCTGTTTTTT
v_gene: TRBV19; abundance: NA; d_gene: TRBD1; j_gene: TRBJ1-6; CDR3aa: CASSETGVPNSPLHF; CDR3nt: TGTGCCAGTAGTGAAACAGGGGTTCCAAATTCACCCCTCCACTTT
v_gene: TRBV6-5; abundance: NA; d_gene: NA; j_gene: TRBJ1-2; CDR3aa: CASSASGGNGYTF; CDR3nt: TGTGCCAGCAGCGCCTCGGGGGGGAATGGCTACACCTTC
v_gene: TRBV7-6; abundance: NA; d_gene: TRBD2; j_gene: TRBJ2-5; CDR3aa: CASSLGLALAQETQYF; CDR3nt: TGTGCCAGCAGCCTCGGACTAGCTCTCGCCCAAGAGACCCAGTACTTC
v_gene: TRBV28; abundance: NA; d_gene: NA; j_gene: TRBJ2-4; CDR3aa: CASSYAGSKNIQYF; CDR3nt: TGTGCCAGCAGTTACGCGGGATCCAAAAACATTCAGTACTTC
v_gene: TRBV4-1; abundance: once; d_gene: TRBD1; j_gene: TRBJ1-2; CDR3aa: CASSLGRRQGRWYGYTF; CDR3nt: TGCGCCAGCAGCCTCGGACGTAGACAGGGAAGGTGGTATGGCTACACCTTC
v_gene: TRBV6-5; abundance: NA; d_gene: NA; j_gene: TRBJ2-7; CDR3aa: CASSYSTPGSEQYF; CDR3nt: TGTGCCAGCAGTTACTCGACCCCGGGATCCGAGCAGTACTTC
v_gene: TRBV7-2; abundance: NA; d_gene: TRBD2; j_gene: TRBJ2-7; CDR3aa: CASSLDLAGNYEQYF; CDR3nt: TGTGCCAGCAGCTTAGATCTAGCGGGGAATTACGAGCAGTACTTC
v_gene: TRBV6-5; abundance: NA; d_gene: NA; j_gene: TRBJ1-6; CDR3aa: CASRDPGNSPLHF; CDR3nt: TGTGCCAGCAGGGATCCAGGGAATTCACCCCTCCACTTT
v_gene: TRBV11-2; abundance: few; d_gene: NA; j_gene: TRBJ2-1; CDR3aa: CASRPGAPSYNEQFF; CDR3nt: TGTGCCAGCAGGCCTGGGGCCCCATCCTACAATGAGCAGTTCTTC
v_gene: TRBV28; abundance: NA; d_gene: NA; j_gene: TRBJ1-2; CDR3aa: CASVGGLPPNYGYTF; CDR3nt: TGTGCCAGCGTTGGGGGACTGCCTCCTAACTATGGCTACACCTTC
v_gene: TRBV5-3; abundance: NA; d_gene: TRBD1; j_gene: TRBJ2-3; CDR3aa: CARSPKDDRGSTDTQYF; CDR3nt: TGTGCCAGAAGCCCAAAGGACGACAGGGGAAGCACAGATACGCAGTATTTT
v_gene: TRBV28; abundance: NA; d_gene: NA; j_gene: TRBJ2-1; CDR3aa: CASSPLLAEINEQFF; CDR3nt: TGTGCCAGCAGCCCACTATTAGCGGAAATAAATGAGCAGTTCTTC
v_gene: TRBV6-5; abundance: NA; d_gene: NA; j_gene: TRBJ1-1; CDR3aa: CASSYSGGTEAFF; CDR3nt: TGTGCCAGCAGTTACTCGGGGGGTACTGAAGCTTTCTTT
v_gene: TRBV6-2/TRBV6-3; abundance: NA; d_gene: NA; j_gene: TRBJ1-2; CDR3aa: CASSYGGNGYTF; CDR3nt: TGTGCCAGCAGTTACGGGGGGAATGGCTACACCTTC
v_gene: TRBV4-3; abundance: NA; d_gene: NA; j_gene: TRBJ2-7; CDR3aa: CASSQESGPSYEQYF; CDR3nt: TGCGCCAGCAGCCAAGAGTCAGGGCCTTCCTACGAGCAGTACTTC
v_gene: TRBV3-1/TRBV3-2; abundance: NA; d_gene: NA; j_gene: TRBJ1-2; CDR3aa: CASRRSRGANYGYTF; CDR3nt: TGTGCCAGCAGACGAAGCAGGGGCGCTAACTATGGCTACACCTTC
v_gene: TRBV30; abundance: NA; d_gene: NA; j_gene: TRBJ1-3; CDR3aa: CAWSVLSGNTIYF; CDR3nt: TGTGCCTGGAGTGTACTCTCCGGAAACACCATATATTTT
v_gene: TRBV6-8; abundance: once; d_gene: TRBD2; j_gene: TRBJ2-4; CDR3aa: CASLAGDSKNIQYF; CDR3nt: TGTGCCAGCTTAGCGGGGGATTCCAAAAACATTCAGTACTTC
v_gene: TRBV7-2; abundance: NA; d_gene: NA; j_gene: TRBJ2-1; CDR3aa: CASSLTFTGSYNEQFF; CDR3nt: TGTGCCAGCAGCCTAACCTTCACAGGGTCCTACAATGAGCAGTTCTTC
v_gene: TRBV5-4; abundance: NA; d_gene: NA; j_gene: TRBJ2-1; CDR3aa: CASSTGYNEQFF; CDR3nt: TGTGCCAGCAGCACAGGGTACAATGAGCAGTTCTTC
v_gene: TRBV28; abundance: NA; d_gene: NA; j_gene: TRBJ1-5; CDR3aa: CASSSLPGNQPQHF; CDR3nt: TGTGCCAGCAGTTCTCTACCGGGCAATCAGCCCCAGCATTTT
v_gene: TRBV6-6; abundance: NA; d_gene: NA; j_gene: TRBJ1-5; CDR3aa: CASTVSGDQPQHF; CDR3nt: TGTGCCAGCACCGTTTCGGGGGATCAGCCCCAGCATTTT
v_gene: TRBV3-1/TRBV3-2; abundance: once; d_gene: NA; j_gene: TRBJ1-6; CDR3aa: CASSQTDDNSPLHF; CDR3nt: TGTGCCAGCAGCCAGACAGACGATAATTCACCCCTCCACTTT
v_gene: TRBV5-5; abundance: NA; d_gene: TRBD1; j_gene: TRBJ2-1; CDR3aa: CAASRGPLREQFF; CDR3nt: TGTGCCGCGTCGAGGGGGCCCCTCCGGGAGCAGTTCTTC
v_gene: TRBV3-1/TRBV3-2; abundance: NA; d_gene: NA; j_gene: TRBJ2-5; CDR3aa: CASTLGGGLKTQYF; CDR3nt: TGTGCCAGCACCCTGGGGGGGGGCTTAAAGACCCAGTACTTC
v_gene: TRBV9; abundance: NA; d_gene: NA; j_gene: TRBJ2-3; CDR3aa: CASSVEGSVKSDTQYF; CDR3nt: TGTGCCAGCAGCGTAGAGGGTAGCGTTAAATCAGATACGCAGTATTTT
v_gene: TRBV30; abundance: NA; d_gene: NA; j_gene: TRBJ1-2; CDR3aa: CALREFYGYTF; CDR3nt: TGTGCGCTCCGGGAGTTCTATGGCTACACCTTC
v_gene: TRBV9; abundance: NA; d_gene: NA; j_gene: TRBJ2-1; CDR3aa: CASSVDYRTYNEQFF; CDR3nt: TGTGCCAGCAGCGTCGACTACCGCACCTACAATGAGCAGTTCTTC
v_gene: TRBV5-1; abundance: few; d_gene: NA; j_gene: TRBJ1-3; CDR3aa: CASSGGDRGNTIYF; CDR3nt: TGCGCCAGCAGCGGGGGAGACAGGGGAAACACCATATATTTT
v_gene: TRBV25-1; abundance: few; d_gene: NA; j_gene: TRBJ1-4; CDR3aa: CASKSSGNEKLFF; CDR3nt: TGTGCCAGCAAGTCTTCGGGGAATGAAAAACTGTTTTTT
v_gene: TRBV5-4; abundance: few; d_gene: TRBD1; j_gene: TRBJ2-1; CDR3aa: CASSHGRDRVYNEQFF; CDR3nt: TGTGCCAGCAGCCATGGCAGGGACAGGGTCTACAATGAGCAGTTCTTC